Sequencing of this TCR beta chain was carried out in a study of blood T cell repertoires in COVID-19. Study overall: The United States, Italy and Spain were the sources of the acute and convalescent COVID-19 samples. The cDNA or gDNA used as material had been derived from T cells, B-cell-depleted T cells, or PBMCs.

Germline assignment: CDR1 SGDLS and CDR2 YYNGEE. V was pared by 4 bases and J by 3 bases, with 6 bases of the junction left unmatched. This CDR3 has 14 amino acids. TCRdb's table, derived via immunoSEQ multiplex PCR, lists solely in-frame clones and lacks some. The sample holds just under 250,000 clones, 75% to 90% seen once. Participant-reported clinical history was the basis for cohort assignment. Two consecutive negative NP/OP PCR tests, clearance, or resolved symptoms defined Cohort 3 recovery. This sequence joins TRBV9 and TRBJ1-1; 7 bases are a match to TRBD1. The clonotype comes from a woman under 40 who had recovered from COVID-19. Sequenced material: PBMCs or T cells enriched from blood (not recorded which). CDR3: CASSPRQGDTEAFF. The DNA of the CDR3 is TGTGCCAGCAGCCCTCGACAGGGTGACACTGAAGCTTTCTTT.